This TCR beta chain was identified in a study of early T cells in non-severe SARS-CoV-2 infection (dated by TCRdb to the early 2020s). Study-level background: Because TCR sequencing was done on bulk RNA from unsorted whole blood, the alpha and beta chains could not be paired. Summary of the overall study and its limitations: VDJdb matching was skewed toward anti-spike CD8 responses and likely underestimated virus-specific expansions by missing private and CD4 specificities.

The study was a case-control design nested within a healthcare worker cohort in London, UK, with weekly nasopharyngeal swab PCR tests and blood sampling. Healthcare workers were recruited between 23 and 31 March 2020, during the week of the UK lockdown, and were followed weekly for up to roughly 15 weeks. V and J lose 5 bases and 1 base, and a span of 9 bases separates them. Based on the germline V gene (reference sequence), the CDR1 and CDR2 sequences are SEHNR and FQNEAQ. Measured from the cysteine to the phenylalanine, the CDR3 is 13 residues long. Of the read, only the CDR3 DNA is kept; its 39 bases are in frame from base 1. This clonotype was counted a few times. It lacks a known antigen. Per-nucleotide qualities are absent, and no much larger clonotype sits a single base away. The library was built by means of 5' RACE. The instrument was a NextSeq 500. The TCR library protocol attached unique molecular identifiers to individual cDNA molecules to correct for sequencing error and PCR bias. Both TCR alpha and beta chains were sequenced, and tight co-correlation was observed between alpha and beta sequence abundances in each sample. The paper's processing steps were these. V gene, J gene and CDR3 annotation of TCR sequences was performed with Decombinator V4. TCRs were defined as expanded if a significant change between any two time points was detected under a Poisson model with p below 0.0001. TCR abundances were normalised to the total number of TCRs sequenced in each sample and reported as counts per million. MAIT TCRs were defined by TRAV1-2 paired with TRAJ12, TRAJ20 or TRAJ33, and iNKT TCRs by TRAV10 paired with TRAJ18. A search of VDJdb, accessed on 1 November 2021, was run for TCRs annotated to CMV, EBV and SARS-CoV-2, with TCRs annotated for multiple antigens excluded. TCRdb reprocessing: public reads trimmed at Q25 with fastp, clones called with MiXCR, in-frame beta chains kept. Rows matching on CDR3 protein sequence are summarized as one entry with the most common DNA and genes. These V and J calls rely on TCRdb rather than the paper's analysis. This sample gives tens of thousands of distinct CDR3 sequences in total; around 12% of them show up just once. Of the sample, 4% to 5% falls within the top ten clones.

Specimen: whole blood. The receptor chain draws on TRBV7-9 and TRBJ2-7, with the D gene not clear enough to name. This TCR was sampled from an adult who was a healthcare worker with PCR-confirmed SARS-CoV-2 infection or an uninfected control (not recorded which). The bases are TGTGCCAGCAGCCACGCCGAATCCTACGAGCAGTACTTC. Translated, this gives CASSHAESYEQYF.